The next 29 T cell receptor beta chains were all read from a single sample in a study of T-cell memory formation after mild COVID-19. MiXCR, applied by TCRdb to the 5' RACE reads, yields one record per CDR3 protein. The data hold 150,000 to 200,000 distinct CDR3 sequences, with more than 14% observed a single time. The sample taken for sequencing was PBMCs or a T cell subset sorted from them (not recorded which). The receptors were sampled from an adult woman who had mild COVID-19 (a few samples of this study predate the infection). Cell type and time point are not known.

This clonotype was counted ten times or more. The J gene is TRBJ2-3, the V gene TRBV4-1, with a possible D match to TRBD1 (5 bases). The V and J ends lost 1 base and 1 base respectively, with 12 bases between them. The CDR3 loop spans 16 amino acids. Germline CDR1 reads MGHRA; CDR2 reads YSYEKL. This CDR3 is CASSQVNLGGTDTQYF. The CDR3 bases are TGCGCCAGCAGCCAAGTCAACTTAGGGGGCACAGATACGCAGTATTTT.

The table lists this clonotype with a few counts. V usage is TRBV9 and J usage is TRBJ2-7, with a weak D call TRBD2 (5 bases). V was trimmed by 4 bases and J by 3 bases, leaving 14 bases between them. CDR3 length equals 14 residues. The germline V gene encodes CDR1 SGDLS and CDR2 YYNGEE. The CDR3 loop reads CASSPSGRIYEQYF. The CDR3 DNA sequence: TGTGCCAGCAGCCCGAGCGGCAGGATCTACGAGCAGTACTTC.

This sequence joins TRBV6-6 and TRBJ1-1; D is unresolved. CDR3 size: 18 residues. Trimming shortened V by 2 bases and J by 1 base, and 20 bases separated the two germline ends. Germline V gene data show CDR1 as MNHNY and CDR2 as SVGAGI (reference sequence). CDR3 DNA sequence: TGTGCCAGCAGTTACCCGATCCATCCGGGTCCTCCGAACACTGAAGCTTTCTTT. Translating it yields CASSYPIHPGPPNTEAFF.

The gene calls are TRBV4-2 and TRBJ2-2; 8 nucleotides align to TRBD2. V was pared by 0 bases and J by 6 bases, with 9 bases of the junction left unmatched. The germline V gene encodes CDR1 LGHNA and CDR2 YNFKEQ. The CDR3 consists of 17 residues. The CDR3 DNA sequence: TGTGCCAGCAGCCAAGAACGGGGGGGGCAAATCGCCGGGGAGCTGTTTTTT. It is translated as CASSQERGGQIAGELFF.

This clonotype appeared a single time. The rearrangement links TRBV6-5 to TRBJ1-2, with unresolved D. Trimming stripped 0 bases from V and 4 bases from J, with 12 bases between. CDR3 length: 15 residues. Germline values: CDR1 MNHEY, CDR2 SVGAGI. DNA of the CDR3: TGTGCCAGCAGTTACTCCCCAGGACGGACCTATGGCTACACCTTC. Translated, it gives CASSYSPGRTYGYTF.

The gene calls are TRBV11-1 and TRBJ2-3; 11 positions agree with TRBD1. This CDR3 has 18 residues. The germline V gene encodes CDR1 SGHAT and CDR2 FQDESV (reference sequence). The ends lost 4 bases at V and 5 bases at J; junction bases unmatched: 14. In DNA, the CDR3 is TGTGCCAGCAGCTCCCGAGGGGATGGACAGGGGGCAGGAGATACGCAGTATTTT. Translated, it gives CASSSRGDGQGAGDTQYF.

The chain is built from TRBV13 and TRBJ2-7; 7 nucleotides line up with TRBD2. Germline assignment: CDR1 PRHDT and CDR2 FYEKMQ (reference sequence). This CDR3 is built from 14 residues. V was pared by 3 bases and J by 4 bases, with 6 bases of the junction left unmatched. The CDR3 DNA reads TGTGCCAGCAGCTTCGCGGGAGCATCGTACGAGCAGTACTTC. This codes for CASSFAGASYEQYF.

The table lists this clonotype with a few counts. The chain links TRBV5-1 to TRBJ2-3; the match to TRBD2 covers 11 bases. The J segment lost 4 bases and the V segment lost 4 bases, leaving 8 bases of the junction unmatched. Germline values: CDR1 SGHRS, CDR2 YFSETQ. The length of the CDR3 is 16 residues. The CDR3 region is CASSPLSGGVADTQYF. The CDR3 DNA reads as TGCGCCAGCAGCCCCCTTAGCGGGGGGGTGGCAGATACGCAGTATTTT.

The chain is built from TRBV9 and TRBJ2-7; D may be TRBD1 (6 bases). The CDR3 sequence is 14 residues long. Germline CDR1 and CDR2: SGDLS and YYNGEE. With 3 bases removed from V and 2 bases from J, the gap between germline ends came to 12 bases. This CDR3 is CASSAGTPAYEQYF. Written as DNA, the CDR3 is TGTGCCAGCAGCGCCGGGACACCAGCCTACGAGCAGTACTTC.

This clonotype occurred a few times. V and J are TRBV7-6 and TRBJ2-2, with 9 bases aligning to TRBD1. Germline CDR1 SGHVS, CDR2 FNYEAQ. The CDR3 totals 15 residues. Trimming removed 8 bases from V and 5 bases from J; junction bases left unmatched: 9. CDR3 region: CASAVGTGLTGELFF. The CDR3 bases are TGTGCCAGCGCCGTCGGGACAGGGCTTACCGGGGAGCTGTTTTTT.

This clonotype was detected only a few times. This CDR3 reads CASSSRDREINEQFF. The CDR3, as DNA: TGTGCCAGCAGCTCCCGGGACAGGGAGATCAATGAGCAGTTCTTC. The rearrangement uses TRBV5-4 and TRBJ2-1, with 9 bases fitting TRBD1. The CDR3 loop spans 15 amino acids. V trimming: 3 bases; J trimming: 6 bases; junction bases outside the gene matches: 7. Germline CDR1 reads SGHNT; CDR2 reads YYREEE (reference sequence).

The V call is TRBV7-9, the J call TRBJ2-3; D uncertain. This CDR3 region has 13 residues. V was shortened by 5 bases and J by 6 bases, with 12 bases between the two germline ends. Germline assignment: CDR1 SEHNR and CDR2 FQNEAQ (reference sequence). The CDR3 spells CASSPPQSDTQYF. The CDR3 DNA is TGTGCCAGCAGCCCACCACAGTCCGATACGCAGTATTTT. The full variable domain, with the rest looked up from reference TRBV7-9 and TRBJ2-3, is DTGVSQNPRHKITKRGQNVTFRCDPISEHNRLYWYRQTLGQGPEFLTYFQNEAQLEKSRLLSDRFSAERPKGSFSTLEIQRTEQGDSAMYLCASSPPQSDTQYFGPGTRLTVL.

This clonotype was seen only a few times. The chain links TRBV12-1 to TRBJ2-3; TRBD2, as called in the table, went unchecked against the DNA. TRBV12-1 is designated a pseudogene. There are 14 residues in the CDR3. The CDR3 nucleotides are TGTGCCCCCGGAGAGCGGGGTGGGGCAGATACGCAGTATTTT. Translated, it gives CAPGERGGADTQYF.

This clonotype was observed a few times. CDR3 region: CSVEDLNAGQGRYEQYF. CDR3 bases: TGCAGCGTTGAAGATCTTAACGCGGGACAGGGGAGGTACGAGCAGTACTTC. The chain is built from TRBV29-1 and TRBJ2-7; 10 bases are shared with TRBD1. Losses at the gene ends were 0 bases for V and 4 bases for J; bases not matched to a gene: 12. The CDR3 contains 17 residues. Germline V CDR1 and CDR2: SQVTM, ANQGSEA.

This clonotype was detected only a few times. The rearrangement joins TRBV20-1 to TRBJ2-1; 9 bases line up with TRBD2. The CDR3 is made up of 15 amino acids. Germline-derived CDR1 and CDR2 are DFQATT and SNEGSKA (reference sequence). Trimming cost V 3 bases and J 4 bases; bases outside gene matches: 7. DNA for the CDR3: TGCAGTGCTAGTGCCCAGCGGGGGGCTTACAATGAGCAGTTCTTC. It translates to CSASAQRGAYNEQFF.

The chain recombines TRBV29-1 with TRBJ2-1; 11 bases fit TRBD2. Germline values: CDR1 SQVTM, CDR2 ANQGSEA. The CDR3 sequence is 18 residues long. V trimming: 4 bases; J trimming: 0 bases; junction bases outside the gene matches: 11. The CDR3 protein is CSVVGLAGGQSSYNEQFF. The DNA of the CDR3 is TGCAGCGTTGTCGGTCTAGCGGGAGGCCAAAGCTCCTACAATGAGCAGTTCTTC.

The V and J genes are TRBV12-3 or TRBV12-4 and TRBJ2-1; 9 positions agree with TRBD2. The CDR3 length is 14 residues. Trimming cost V 3 bases and J 9 bases; bases outside gene matches: 6. The CDR3 DNA reads as TGTGCCAGCAGTTTGGCGGGAGGGCCGAGTGAGCAGTTCTTC. This translates into CASSLAGGPSEQFF.

The chain recombines TRBV9 with TRBJ1-5, with TRBD1 as a possible D gene (6 bases). Germline loops: CDR1 SGDLS, CDR2 YYNGEE. V gave up 2 bases and J gave up 4 bases, with 13 bases separating them. The CDR3 runs to 15 residues. The CDR3 DNA reads TGTGCCAGCAGCGTCGAACCAACAGGGAATCAGCCCCAGCATTTT. Protein: CASSVEPTGNQPQHF.

The chain joins TRBV20-1 to TRBJ1-1; D might be TRBD1 (5 bases). This CDR3 spans 12 amino acids. CDR1 and CDR2 (germline): DFQATT, SNEGSKA (reference sequence). Trimming removed 5 bases at V and 6 bases at J, with 13 bases between. The CDR3 DNA follows: TGCAGTGCTGGGGACGGAGGCGCTGAAGCTTTCTTT. It specifies CSAGDGGAEAFF.

V gene TRBV7-3 combines with J gene TRBJ2-1; weak D call: TRBD2 (9 bases). The ends were cut back, 5 bases at V and 4 bases at J, with 24 bases in the middle. The CDR3 runs 18 residues. Germline V gives CDR1 SGHTA, CDR2 FQGTGA. CDR3 amino acids: CASSDRGAGGYLYNEQFF. The CDR3 DNA reads as TGTGCCAGCAGCGACAGGGGAGCGGGGGGCTACCTTTACAATGAGCAGTTCTTC.

This clonotype was counted a few times. The chain links TRBV27 to TRBJ2-7; 7 bases align to TRBD1. This CDR3 is 14 amino acids long. The germline gives CDR1 MNHEY, CDR2 SMNVEV (reference sequence). V lost 4 bases to trimming and J lost 6 bases; unmatched junction nucleotides: 9. CDR3 bases: TGTGCCAGCAGTTATACTACAGGGGTATTCGAGCAGTACTTC. This gives the protein CASSYTTGVFEQYF.

The chain uses TRBV3-1 and TRBJ2-7; tentatively, D is TRBD1 (6 bases). The CDR3 has 13 residues. CDR1 and CDR2 (germline): LGHDT, YNNKEL (reference sequence). V was trimmed by 6 bases and J by 3 bases, leaving 12 bases between them. For the CDR3, the DNA is TGTGCCAGCAGACCGGACAGAGACTACGAGCAGTACTTC. Protein product: CASRPDRDYEQYF.

The chain combines TRBV9 with TRBJ2-7; 14 bases map to TRBD2. Per the germline V gene, CDR1 is SGDLS and CDR2 is YYNGEE. V lost 5 bases and J lost 7; bases outside the gene matches: 11. The CDR3 is 16 amino acids. The CDR3 region is CASSPAPGLAGAEQYF. CDR3 coding DNA: TGTGCCAGCAGTCCTGCGCCGGGACTAGCGGGAGCTGAGCAGTACTTC.

The sample holds a few counts of this clonotype. This sequence joins TRBV5-4 and TRBJ2-2, with 7 bases aligning to TRBD2. V lost 0 bases, J lost 2 bases, and 4 bases stayed unmatched. The V gene's germline CDR1 is SGHNT and CDR2 YYREEE (reference sequence). The CDR3 sequence is 16 residues long. CDR3 region: CASSLEPSGNTGELFF. Written as DNA, the CDR3 is TGTGCCAGCAGCTTGGAACCTAGCGGTAACACCGGGGAGCTGTTTTTT.

The gene calls are TRBV7-2 and TRBJ2-1, with 8 bases aligning to TRBD1. The CDR3 runs to 16 residues. The germline V gene has CDR1 SGHTA and CDR2 FQGNSA. The J segment lost 5 bases and the V segment lost 1 base, leaving 7 bases of the junction unmatched. The CDR3 DNA reads as TGTGCCAGCAGCTTAGGATCCAGGGGGCTTAACAATGAGCAGTTCTTC. Protein product: CASSLGSRGLNNEQFF.

This clonotype was counted between two and nine times. The V and J genes are TRBV18 and TRBJ2-7, with 8 positions matching TRBD1. The V and J ends lost 5 bases and 6 bases, in that order; junction bases with no gene match: 12. From germline, CDR1 is KGHSH and CDR2 LQKENI. CDR3 length: 15 amino acids. This CDR3 is CASSGGWTGRSEQYF. The CDR3, as DNA: TGTGCCAGCTCAGGTGGTTGGACAGGGCGAAGCGAGCAGTACTTC. Drawing the rest from reference TRBV18 and TRBJ2-7, the complete variable domain is NAGVMQNPRHLVRRRGQEARLRCSPMKGHSHVYWYRQLPEEGLKFMVYLQKENIIDESGMPKERFSAEFPKEGPSILRIQQVVRGDSAAYFCASSGGWTGRSEQYFGPGTRLTVT.

The chain carries TRBV27 and TRBJ1-1; D perhaps matches TRBD1 (6 bases). This CDR3 region has 12 residues. The V gene lost 6 bases and the J gene lost 6 bases, with 11 bases spanning the gap. CDR1 is MNHEY and CDR2 is SMNVEV in the germline V gene (reference sequence). The CDR3 spells CASRTGSSEAFF. For the CDR3, the DNA is TGTGCCAGCAGAACAGGGAGTTCTGAAGCTTTCTTT.

V is TRBV5-1 and J is TRBJ1-6; perhaps TRBD1 as D (6 bases). Looked up from germline, CDR1 is SGHRS and CDR2 is YFSETQ. This CDR3 contains 13 residues. With 4 bases removed from V and 10 bases from J, the gap between germline ends came to 12 bases. CDR3 sequence reads: CASSPRGTSPLHF. Here the CDR3 DNA reads TGCGCCAGCAGCCCCAGGGGTACGTCACCCCTCCACTTT.

A few counts support this clonotype. This sequence joins TRBV18 and TRBJ2-7; the D is unclear. The CDR3 sequence is 11 residues long. Germline values: CDR1 KGHSH, CDR2 LQKENI. Trimming took off 6 bases at V and 5 bases at J, with 8 bases between the two ends. The CDR3 bases are TGTGCCAGCTCCTCTCGGGACGAGCAGTACTTC. Protein sequence: CASSSRDEQYF.